The next 29 T cell receptor beta chains were all read from a single sample in a study of T cell changes during pregnancy in multiple sclerosis. The protocol was immunoSEQ multiplex PCR, while the TCRdb copy is restricted to in-frame clones and leaves out a portion. The table has around 71,000 clones, around 92% seen once. The input for sequencing was peripheral blood, taken after pregnancy. The receptors were gathered from a female donor with multiple sclerosis, enrolled in a pregnancy study.

In its sample, this clone was seen once. The chain joins TRBV7-6 to TRBJ2-7; 10 bases are a match to TRBD2. V gave up 4 bases and J gave up 0 bases; unmatched junction bases: 3. CDR3 length: 15 amino acids. CDR1 SGHVS and CDR2 FNYEAQ come from the germline V gene. CDR3: CASSYRTSGSYEQYF. The CDR3 region has the DNA TGTGCCAGCAGCTACCGGACTAGCGGCTCCTACGAGCAGTACTTC.

The chain couples TRBV28 to TRBJ2-3, with D maybe TRBD1 (6 bases). Deletions cut 10 bases from V and 5 bases from J, with 13 bases between. There are 12 residues in the CDR3. From germline, CDR1 is MDHEN and CDR2 SYDVKM. CDR3 residues: CATKLQGDTQYF. DNA for the CDR3: TGTGCCACCAAACTACAGGGAGATACGCAGTATTTT.

The J gene is TRBJ1-4, the V gene TRBV7-2; tentatively, D is TRBD1 (6 bases). Trimming left V 5 bases short and J 5 bases short, with 12 bases between. Per the germline V gene, CDR1 is SGHTA and CDR2 is FQGNSA. The length of the CDR3 is 14 residues. The CDR3 is CASSLGTRNEKLFF. The CDR3 nucleotides are TGTGCCAGCAGCCTCGGGACAAGGAATGAAAAACTGTTTTTT.

This chain links TRBV18 with TRBJ2-2; D gene ambiguous. Trimming shortened V by 3 bases and J by 6 bases, and 5 bases separated the two germline ends. The CDR3 contains 12 residues. CDR1 and CDR2 from the germline V gene are KGHSH and LQKENI. Here the CDR3 reads CASSPEPGELFF. The CDR3 region has the DNA TGTGCCAGCTCACCCGAGCCCGGGGAGCTGTTTTTT.

A remark on this clone: Other DNA sequences in this sample translate to the same CDR3. V usage is TRBV18 and J usage is TRBJ1-5; tentative D call: TRBD1 (6 bases). CDR3 length equals 14 residues. Germline CDR1 reads KGHSH; CDR2 reads LQKENI. Trimming shortened V by 3 bases and J by 2 bases, and 8 bases separated the two germline ends. The CDR3 is CASSPSGGNQPQHF. The CDR3 DNA follows: TGTGCCAGCTCACCGTCAGGGGGCAATCAGCCCCAGCATTTT.

This CDR3 is CASSFKSGLSYNEQFF. CDR3 DNA sequence: TGTGCCAGCAGCTTTAAAAGCGGCCTCTCCTACAATGAGCAGTTCTTC. The chain carries TRBV7-9 and TRBJ2-1, with D possibly being TRBD2 (5 bases). CDR3 length equals 16 residues. From germline, CDR1 is SEHNR and CDR2 FQNEAQ (reference sequence). V was clipped by 3 bases and J by 0 bases, with 12 bases between them.

Written as DNA, the CDR3 is TGCGCCAGCAGCCCCTCCCTAGCGGGAGGGACTTATGAGCAGTTCTTC. Amino acid sequence: CASSPSLAGGTYEQFF. This sequence joins TRBV5-1 and TRBJ2-1; the match to TRBD2 covers 12 bases. The CDR3 extends over 16 amino acids. The ends lost 4 bases at V and 8 bases at J; junction bases unmatched: 10. Germline CDR1 SGHRS, CDR2 YFSETQ.

This clone was counted a few times. The chain combines TRBV5-1 with TRBJ2-3; 10 nucleotides match TRBD1. The length of the CDR3 is 17 residues. Germline V gene lookup returns CDR1 SGHRS and CDR2 YFSETQ. With 0 bases clipped from V and 4 bases from J, the junction kept 8 bases outside the gene matches. The CDR3 nucleotides are TGCGCCAGCAGCTTGGTCTTGGGGACAGGGGTGGCAGATACGCAGTATTTT. As protein: CASSLVLGTGVADTQYF.

The rearrangement uses TRBV19 and TRBJ2-2; 14 bases are shared with TRBD2. CDR1 is LNHDA, CDR2 SQIVND, per germline (reference sequence). The CDR3 contains 17 residues. V shed 4 bases and J 5 bases; nucleotides not matched to a gene: 6. In DNA form, the CDR3 reads TGTGCCAGTAGTACGGGACTAGCGGGAGACCTGACCGGGGAGCTGTTTTTT. Translated, it gives CASSTGLAGDLTGELFF.

The chain recombines TRBV30 with TRBJ1-2; no clear D gene. Per germline, CDR1 GTSNPN and CDR2 SVGIG (reference sequence). The length of the CDR3 is 10 residues. V was shortened by 5 bases and J by 5 bases, with 6 bases between the two germline ends. CDR3 sequence reads: CAWGSYGYTF. Here the CDR3 DNA reads TGTGCCTGGGGCTCTTATGGCTACACCTTC.

The rearrangement uses TRBV19 and TRBJ1-1, with D unclear. Deletions cut 5 bases from V and 4 bases from J, with 20 bases between. Germline V gene data show CDR1 as LNHDA and CDR2 as SQIVND (reference sequence). This CDR3 spans 16 amino acids. CDR3 region: CASSWAGLEGFTEAFF. The DNA for the CDR3 is TGTGCCAGTAGTTGGGCAGGTCTCGAAGGCTTCACTGAAGCTTTCTTT.

The chain recombines TRBV28 with TRBJ2-7; tentatively, D is TRBD1 (6 bases). CDR3 length: 14 residues. Trimming took off 6 bases at V and 2 bases at J, with 14 bases between the two ends. From germline, CDR1 is MDHEN and CDR2 SYDVKM. Here the CDR3 DNA reads TGTGCCAGCAGCTCAACAGGGCTTACCTACGAGCAGTACTTC. Its translation: CASSSTGLTYEQYF.

This chain links TRBV5-1 with TRBJ2-1, with 8 bases matching TRBD2. Unmatched junction bases numbered 3, after V lost 1 base and J lost 3 bases. Germline V gene lookup returns CDR1 SGHRS and CDR2 YFSETQ. This CDR3 has 15 residues. The CDR3 spells CASSLPGGNYNEQFF. The CDR3 coding sequence is TGCGCCAGCAGCTTGCCGGGAGGGAACTACAATGAGCAGTTCTTC.

The chain links TRBV6-1 to TRBJ2-7; 9 bases are a match to TRBD2. This CDR3 comprises 15 residues. CDR1 and CDR2 (germline): MNHNS, SASEGT. J gave up 5 bases and V 3 bases, and 8 bases lay outside the gene matches. In DNA form, the CDR3 reads TGTGCCAGCAGTGAGACACTAGCGGGTGGAAACGAGCAGTACTTC. It is translated as CASSETLAGGNEQYF.

This chain connects TRBV6-5 to TRBJ2-1, with unresolved D. This CDR3 region has 14 residues. The V gene lost 3 bases and the J gene lost 5 bases, with 11 bases spanning the gap. CDR1 MNHEY and CDR2 SVGAGI come from the germline V gene. The CDR3 loop reads CASSYSEFNNEQFF. CDR3 nucleotides: TGTGCCAGCAGTTATTCGGAGTTTAACAATGAGCAGTTCTTC.

The chain links TRBV5-1 to TRBJ2-1; the match to TRBD1 covers 11 bases. This CDR3 spans 14 amino acids. The trim removed 6 bases at V and 8 bases at J, leaving 7 bases unmatched. Germline V gene data show CDR1 as SGHRS and CDR2 as YFSETQ. The CDR3 coding sequence is TGCGCCAGCAACCGGGACAGGGGGTCGGATGAGCAGTTCTTC. This gives the protein CASNRDRGSDEQFF.

V is TRBV28 and J is TRBJ1-1, with 10 bases matching TRBD1. This CDR3 is 15 amino acids long. V shed 1 base and J 10 bases; nucleotides not matched to a gene: 9. Looked up from germline, CDR1 is MDHEN and CDR2 is SYDVKM. In DNA, the CDR3 is TGTGCCAGCAGTTTATCCCAGGGACAGGGGTTTGTAGCTTTCTTT. This sequence encodes CASSLSQGQGFVAFF.

The chain carries TRBV28 and TRBJ1-5; no reliable D call. V lost 4 bases to trimming and J lost 7 bases, with 5 bases between them. The CDR3 runs to 11 residues. CDR1 and CDR2 (germline): MDHEN, SYDVKM. In DNA form, the CDR3 reads TGTGCCAGCAGTTCTGAGCAGCCCCAGCATTTT. It codes for CASSSEQPQHF.

The chain carries TRBV7-8 and TRBJ2-1; 12 nucleotides line up with TRBD2. Germline loops: CDR1 SGHVS, CDR2 FQNEAQ. V gave up 2 bases and J gave up 7 bases; unmatched junction bases: 6. The CDR3 is 16 residues long. CDR3 region: CASSLRTSGKGNEQFF. DNA of the CDR3: TGTGCCAGCAGCTTACGGACTAGCGGGAAGGGTAATGAGCAGTTCTTC.

The chain recombines TRBV29-1 with TRBJ2-5; 7 nucleotides agree with TRBD2. With 1 base clipped from V and 5 bases from J, the junction kept 13 bases outside the gene matches. Germline CDR1 SQVTM, CDR2 ANQGSEA. The CDR3 sequence is 16 residues long. CDR3 coding DNA: TGCAGCGTTGAAGCGGGGGGATTGCTAGCAATGGAGACCCAGTACTTC. Translation gives CSVEAGGLLAMETQYF. The whole variable domain, filled in from reference TRBV29-1 and TRBJ2-5, reads SAVISQKPSRDICQRGTSLTIQCQVDSQVTMMFWYRQQPGQSLTLIATANQGSEATYESGFVIDKFPISRPNLTFSTLTVSNMSPEDSSIYLCSVEAGGLLAMETQYFGPGTRLLVL.

The chain recombines TRBV11-2 with TRBJ1-2; a possible D gene is TRBD1 (5 bases). Germline V gene lookup returns CDR1 SGHAT and CDR2 FQNNGV. This CDR3 contains 12 residues. Trimming stripped 0 bases from V and 8 bases from J, with 7 bases between. In DNA, the CDR3 is TGTGCCAGCAGCTTAGATTGGGGCGGCTACACCTTC. Protein product: CASSLDWGGYTF. Variable domain in full (rest from reference TRBV11-2 and TRBJ1-2): EAGVAQSPRYKIIEKRQSVAFWCNPISGHATLYWYQQILGQGPKLLIQFQNNGVVDDSQLPKDRFSAERLKGVDSTLKIQPAKLEDSAVYLCASSLDWGGYTFGSGTRLTVV.

This chain uses TRBV9 with TRBJ2-2; 11 bases match TRBD2. This CDR3 comprises 17 residues. Germline loops: CDR1 SGDLS, CDR2 YYNGEE. Trimming took 3 bases from V and 8 from J; bases not matched to a gene: 12. This chain's CDR3 is CASSGLAGSDTVGELFF. The DNA for the CDR3 is TGTGCCAGCAGCGGACTAGCGGGGTCTGACACCGTGGGGGAGCTGTTTTTT.

The rearrangement joins TRBV6-5 to TRBJ2-7, with TRBD1 matching over 11 bases. J lost 4 bases, V lost 4 bases, and 9 bases had no gene match. Germline-derived CDR1 and CDR2 are MNHEY and SVGAGI. The length of the CDR3 is 16 residues. In DNA form, the CDR3 reads TGTGCCAGCAGTTCCCCGGGACAGGGGGACGGTTACGAGCAGTACTTC. It translates to CASSSPGQGDGYEQYF.

The chain joins TRBV5-6 to TRBJ2-7; D might be TRBD1 (6 bases). V was pared by 5 bases and J by 9 bases, with 21 bases between. Germline assignment: CDR1 SGHDT and CDR2 YYEEEE. This CDR3 is built from 14 residues. The CDR3 loop is CASRNREHDSGQYF. Here the CDR3 DNA reads TGTGCCAGCAGGAACAGGGAGCACGACTCCGGGCAGTACTTC.

This chain connects TRBV27 to TRBJ1-4; tentative D call: TRBD1 (6 bases). Germline V gene sequence: CDR1 MNHEY, CDR2 SMNVEV (reference sequence). The length of the CDR3 is 16 residues. The germline V and J ends were trimmed by 2 bases and 5 bases, with 15 bases remaining between them. For the CDR3, the DNA is TGTGCCAGCAGTTTAAGGGGGACTACCAACAATGAAAAACTGTTTTTT. Its translation: CASSLRGTTNNEKLFF.

This clone occurred once. The J gene is TRBJ1-2, the V gene TRBV19; 9 bases match TRBD1. Germline V gives CDR1 LNHDA, CDR2 SQIVND (reference sequence). There are 16 residues in the CDR3. The V gene end was trimmed by 2 bases and the J gene end by 3 bases; junction bases not matched to a gene: 7. This CDR3 is CASSILLDRGDYGYTF. The CDR3 DNA reads as TGTGCCAGTAGTATACTCTTGGACAGGGGCGACTATGGCTACACCTTC.

V gene TRBV7-3 combines with J gene TRBJ2-3; a weak D match, TRBD2 (6 bases). Germline CDR1 and CDR2: SGHTA and FQGTGA. The CDR3 spans 15 residues. Trimming took 1 base from V and 4 from J, leaving 12 bases between them. The CDR3 nucleotides read TGTGCCAGCAGCTTAAAATTGACGGGAGCAGATACGCAGTATTTT. It yields the protein CASSLKLTGADTQYF. Variable domain in full (rest from reference TRBV7-3 and TRBJ2-3): GAGVSQTPSNKVTEKGKYVELRCDPISGHTALYWYRQSLGQGPEFLIYFQGTGAADDSGLPNDRFFAVRPEGSVSTLKIQRTERGDSAVYLCASSLKLTGADTQYFGPGTRLTVL.

This rearrangement joins TRBV19 to TRBJ2-3; 9 nucleotides match TRBD2. In germline, CDR1 is LNHDA, CDR2 SQIVND (reference sequence). The CDR3 spans 18 residues. Trimming at V came to 1 base and at J to 0 bases, leaving 8 bases not matched to a gene. The CDR3 region has the DNA TGTGCCAGTAGTATAGGTCTAGCGGGACCCACTAGCACAGATACGCAGTATTTT. This encodes CASSIGLAGPTSTDTQYF.

The chain couples TRBV18 to TRBJ2-1; 12 nucleotides align to TRBD2. V was pared by 3 bases and J by 8 bases, with 11 bases of the junction left unmatched. Germline V lookup: CDR1 KGHSH, CDR2 LQKENI. The CDR3 spans 17 residues. Here the CDR3 DNA reads TGTGCCAGCTCACCGTACACCGGGACTAGCGGGCAAGATGAGCAGTTCTTC. It specifies CASSPYTGTSGQDEQFF.